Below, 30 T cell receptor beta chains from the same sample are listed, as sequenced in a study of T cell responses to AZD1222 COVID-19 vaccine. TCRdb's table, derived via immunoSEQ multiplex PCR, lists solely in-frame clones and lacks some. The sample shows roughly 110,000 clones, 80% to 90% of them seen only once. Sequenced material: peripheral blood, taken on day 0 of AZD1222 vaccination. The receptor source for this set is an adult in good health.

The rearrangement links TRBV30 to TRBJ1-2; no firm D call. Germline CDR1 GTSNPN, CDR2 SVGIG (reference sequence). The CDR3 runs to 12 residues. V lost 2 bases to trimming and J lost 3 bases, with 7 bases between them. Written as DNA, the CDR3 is TGTGCCTGGAGTAATCAAGACTATGGCTACACCTTC. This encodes CAWSNQDYGYTF.

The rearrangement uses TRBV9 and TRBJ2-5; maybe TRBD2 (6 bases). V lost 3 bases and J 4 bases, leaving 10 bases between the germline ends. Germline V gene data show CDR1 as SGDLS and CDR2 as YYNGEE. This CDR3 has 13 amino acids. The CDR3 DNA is TGTGCCAGCAGCGAGTTGGGAGGAGAGACCCAGTACTTC. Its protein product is CASSELGGETQYF.

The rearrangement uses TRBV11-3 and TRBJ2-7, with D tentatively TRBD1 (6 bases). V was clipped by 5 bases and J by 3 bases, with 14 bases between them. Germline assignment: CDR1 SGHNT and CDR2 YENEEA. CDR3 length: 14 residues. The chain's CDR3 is CASSRGDKFYEQYF. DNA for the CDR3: TGTGCCAGCAGCAGAGGGGACAAATTCTACGAGCAGTACTTC.

The CDR3 nucleotides read TGTGCCAGCAGTGATCCGGGGGGGGAGGCCGCAGATACGCAGTATTTT. The encoded protein is CASSDPGGEAADTQYF. The genes are TRBV25-1 and TRBJ2-3, with 8 bases lining up with TRBD2. The CDR3 length is 16 residues. V dropped 3 bases and J dropped 4; count of bases not matched to a gene: 9. CDR1 is MGHDK, CDR2 SYGVNS, per germline.

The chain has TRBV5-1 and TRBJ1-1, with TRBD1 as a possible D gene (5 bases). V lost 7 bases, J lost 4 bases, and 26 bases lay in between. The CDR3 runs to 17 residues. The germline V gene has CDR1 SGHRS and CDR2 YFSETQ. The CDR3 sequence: CASQQRWVGTGGTEAFF. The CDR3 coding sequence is TGCGCCAGCCAGCAGAGGTGGGTGGGGACGGGAGGCACTGAAGCTTTCTTT.

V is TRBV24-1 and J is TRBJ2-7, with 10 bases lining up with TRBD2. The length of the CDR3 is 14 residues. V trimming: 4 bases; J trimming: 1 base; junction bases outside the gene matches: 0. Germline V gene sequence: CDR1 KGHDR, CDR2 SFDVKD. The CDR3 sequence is CATSEAGGSYEQYF. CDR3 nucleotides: TGTGCCACCAGTGAAGCGGGAGGGTCCTACGAGCAGTACTTC.

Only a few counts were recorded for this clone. CDR3 amino acids: CASSPRIGRLETYNEQFF. The CDR3 DNA follows: TGTGCCAGCAGTCCCCGAATAGGGAGGCTAGAGACTTACAATGAGCAGTTCTTC. This rearrangement joins TRBV28 to TRBJ2-1, with TRBD2 as a possible D gene (6 bases). Germline-derived CDR1 and CDR2 are MDHEN and SYDVKM. The CDR3 is 18 amino acids. V shed 5 bases and J shed 4 bases, with 24 bases lying between them.

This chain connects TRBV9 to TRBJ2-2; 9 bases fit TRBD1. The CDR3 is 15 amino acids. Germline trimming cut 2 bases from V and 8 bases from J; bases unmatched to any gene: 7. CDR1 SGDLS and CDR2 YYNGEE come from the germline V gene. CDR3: CASSVPQGACGELFF. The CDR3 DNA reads TGTGCCAGCAGCGTCCCACAGGGGGCGTGTGGGGAGCTGTTTTTT.

CDR3 sequence (DNA): TGTGCCAGCAGCTTGGTTCCCTCTGACGCAGATACGCAGTATTTT. It encodes CASSLVPSDADTQYF. The chain uses TRBV5-8 and TRBJ2-3; the D is unclear. V was shortened by 0 bases and J by 4 bases, with 12 bases between the two germline ends. CDR3 size: 15 residues. Per germline, CDR1 SGHTS and CDR2 YDEGEE.

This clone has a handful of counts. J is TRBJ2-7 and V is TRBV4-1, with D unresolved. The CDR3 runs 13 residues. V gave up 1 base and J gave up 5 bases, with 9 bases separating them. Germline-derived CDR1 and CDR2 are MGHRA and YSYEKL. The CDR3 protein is CASSQALADEQYF. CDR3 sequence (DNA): TGCGCCAGCAGCCAAGCCCTGGCGGACGAGCAGTACTTC.

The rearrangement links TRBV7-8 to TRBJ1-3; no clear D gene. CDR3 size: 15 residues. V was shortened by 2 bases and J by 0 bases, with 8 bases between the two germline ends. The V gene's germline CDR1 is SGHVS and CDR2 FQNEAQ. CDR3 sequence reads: CASSLNRDSGNTIYF. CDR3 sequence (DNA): TGTGCCAGCAGCTTAAACAGAGACTCTGGAAACACCATATATTTT.

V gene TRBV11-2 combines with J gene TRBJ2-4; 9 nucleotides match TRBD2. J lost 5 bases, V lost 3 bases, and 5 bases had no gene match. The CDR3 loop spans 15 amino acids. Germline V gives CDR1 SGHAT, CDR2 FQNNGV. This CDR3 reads CASSFLSGRQNIQYF. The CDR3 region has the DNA TGTGCCAGCAGCTTCCTAAGCGGGAGGCAAAACATTCAGTACTTC.

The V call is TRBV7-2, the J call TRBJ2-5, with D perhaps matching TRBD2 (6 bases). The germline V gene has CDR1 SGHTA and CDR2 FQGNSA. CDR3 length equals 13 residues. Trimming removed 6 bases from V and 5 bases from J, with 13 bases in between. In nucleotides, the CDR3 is TGTGCCAGCAGAGGAGGGATGGGCGAGACCCAGTACTTC. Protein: CASRGGMGETQYF.

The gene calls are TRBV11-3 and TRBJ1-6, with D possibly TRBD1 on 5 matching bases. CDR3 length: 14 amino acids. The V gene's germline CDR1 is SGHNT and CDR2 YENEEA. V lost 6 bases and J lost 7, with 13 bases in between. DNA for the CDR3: TGTGCCAGCAGTTTCAGACAGTTGAATTCACCCCTCCACTTT. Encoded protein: CASSFRQLNSPLHF.

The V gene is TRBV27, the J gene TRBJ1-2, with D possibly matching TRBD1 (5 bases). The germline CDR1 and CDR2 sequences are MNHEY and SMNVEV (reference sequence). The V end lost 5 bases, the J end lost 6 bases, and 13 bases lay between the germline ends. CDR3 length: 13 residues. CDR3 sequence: CASSLFQGNGYTF. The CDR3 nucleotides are TGTGCCAGCAGTCTATTCCAGGGAAATGGCTACACCTTC.

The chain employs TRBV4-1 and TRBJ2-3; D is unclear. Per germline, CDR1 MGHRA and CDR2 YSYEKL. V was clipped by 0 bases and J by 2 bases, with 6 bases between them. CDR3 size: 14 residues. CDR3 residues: CASSQDQYTDTQYF. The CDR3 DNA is TGCGCCAGCAGCCAAGATCAGTACACAGATACGCAGTATTTT.

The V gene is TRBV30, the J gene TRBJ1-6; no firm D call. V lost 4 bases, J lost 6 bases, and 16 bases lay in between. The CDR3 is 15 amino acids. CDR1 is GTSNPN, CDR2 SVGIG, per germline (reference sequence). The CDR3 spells CAWTRISRGNSPLHF. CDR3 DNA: TGTGCCTGGACACGAATCTCACGGGGTAATTCACCCCTCCACTTT. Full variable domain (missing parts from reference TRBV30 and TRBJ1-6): SQTIHQWPATLVQPVGSPLSLECTVEGTSNPNLYWYRQAAGRGLQLLFYSVGIGQISSEVPQNLSASRPQDRQFILSSKKLLLSDSGFYLCAWTRISRGNSPLHFGNGTRLTVT.

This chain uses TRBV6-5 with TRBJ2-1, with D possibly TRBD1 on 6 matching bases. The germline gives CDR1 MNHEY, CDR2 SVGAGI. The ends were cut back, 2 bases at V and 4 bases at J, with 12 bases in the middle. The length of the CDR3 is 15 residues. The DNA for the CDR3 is TGTGCCAGCAGTTACGAACAGGGTGGGTACAATGAGCAGTTCTTC. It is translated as CASSYEQGGYNEQFF.

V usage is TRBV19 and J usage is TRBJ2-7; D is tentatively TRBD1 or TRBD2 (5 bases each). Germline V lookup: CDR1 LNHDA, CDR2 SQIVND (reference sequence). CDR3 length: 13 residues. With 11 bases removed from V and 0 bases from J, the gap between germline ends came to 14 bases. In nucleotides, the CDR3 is TGTGCCGAACGCCGGGACCCCTCCTACGAGCAGTACTTC. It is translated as CAERRDPSYEQYF.

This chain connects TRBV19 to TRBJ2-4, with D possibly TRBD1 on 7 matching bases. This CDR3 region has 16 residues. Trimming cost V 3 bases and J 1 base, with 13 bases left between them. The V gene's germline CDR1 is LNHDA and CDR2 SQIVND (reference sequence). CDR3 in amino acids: CASSIPAGGAKNIQYF. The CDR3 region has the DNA TGTGCCAGTAGTATTCCGGCAGGGGGGGCCAAAAACATTCAGTACTTC.

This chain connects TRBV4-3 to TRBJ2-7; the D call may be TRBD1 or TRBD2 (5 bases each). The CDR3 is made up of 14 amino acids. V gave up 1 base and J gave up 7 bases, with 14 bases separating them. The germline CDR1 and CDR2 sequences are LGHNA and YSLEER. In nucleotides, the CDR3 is TGCGCCAGCAGCCAAGGTCCTGGAGAGGGGGAGCAGTACTTC. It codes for CASSQGPGEGEQYF.

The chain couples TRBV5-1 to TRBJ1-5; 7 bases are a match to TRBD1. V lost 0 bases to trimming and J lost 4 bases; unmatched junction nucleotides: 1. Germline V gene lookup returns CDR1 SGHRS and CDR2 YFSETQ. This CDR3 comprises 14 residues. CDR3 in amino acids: CASSLGDRNQPQHF. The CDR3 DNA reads TGCGCCAGCAGCTTGGGGGACAGAAATCAGCCCCAGCATTTT.

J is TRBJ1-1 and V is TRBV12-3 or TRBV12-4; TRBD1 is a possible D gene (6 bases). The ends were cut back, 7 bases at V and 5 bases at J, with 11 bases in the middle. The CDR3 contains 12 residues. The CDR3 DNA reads TGTGCCAGCACCAGGGGTGGGACTGAAGCTTTCTTT. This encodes CASTRGGTEAFF.

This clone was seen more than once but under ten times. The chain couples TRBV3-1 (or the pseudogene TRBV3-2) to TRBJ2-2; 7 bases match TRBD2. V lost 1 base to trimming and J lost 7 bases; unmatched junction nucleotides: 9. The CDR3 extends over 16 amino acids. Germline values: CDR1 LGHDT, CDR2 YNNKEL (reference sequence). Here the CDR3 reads CASSQGGTTRGGELFF. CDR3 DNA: TGTGCCAGCAGCCAAGGGGGGACTACCCGAGGCGGGGAGCTGTTTTTT.

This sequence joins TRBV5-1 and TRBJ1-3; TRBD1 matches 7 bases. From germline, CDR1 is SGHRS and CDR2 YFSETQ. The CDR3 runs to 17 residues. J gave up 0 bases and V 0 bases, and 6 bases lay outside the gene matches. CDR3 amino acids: CASSLDGRGSSGNTIYF. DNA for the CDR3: TGCGCCAGCAGCTTGGATGGCAGGGGGAGCTCTGGAAACACCATATATTTT.

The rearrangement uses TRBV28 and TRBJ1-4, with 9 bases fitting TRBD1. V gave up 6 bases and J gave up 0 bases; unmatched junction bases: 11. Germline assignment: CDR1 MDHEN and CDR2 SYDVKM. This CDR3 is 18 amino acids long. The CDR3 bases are TGTGCCAGCAGCCCGGGACAGGGAAGGATGGCAACTAATGAAAAACTGTTTTTT. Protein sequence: CASSPGQGRMATNEKLFF.

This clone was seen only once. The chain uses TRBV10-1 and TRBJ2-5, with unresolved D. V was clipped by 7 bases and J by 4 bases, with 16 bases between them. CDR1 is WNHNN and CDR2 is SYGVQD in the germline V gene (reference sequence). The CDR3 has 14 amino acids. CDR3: CASIFGCPRETQYF. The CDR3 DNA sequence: TGCGCCAGCATATTCGGTTGTCCCCGAGAGACCCAGTACTTC.

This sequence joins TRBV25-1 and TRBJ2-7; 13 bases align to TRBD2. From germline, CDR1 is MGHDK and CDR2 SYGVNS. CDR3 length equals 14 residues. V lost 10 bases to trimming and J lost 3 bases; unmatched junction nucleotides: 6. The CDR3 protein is CATGLAGAFYEQYF. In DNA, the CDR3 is TGTGCCACCGGACTAGCGGGAGCTTTCTACGAGCAGTACTTC.

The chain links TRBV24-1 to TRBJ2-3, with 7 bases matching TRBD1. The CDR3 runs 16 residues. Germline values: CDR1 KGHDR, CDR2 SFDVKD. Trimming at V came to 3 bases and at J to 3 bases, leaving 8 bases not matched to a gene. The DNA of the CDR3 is TGTGCCACCAGTGATAATCAGGGGGACGATACAGATACGCAGTATTTT. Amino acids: CATSDNQGDDTDTQYF.

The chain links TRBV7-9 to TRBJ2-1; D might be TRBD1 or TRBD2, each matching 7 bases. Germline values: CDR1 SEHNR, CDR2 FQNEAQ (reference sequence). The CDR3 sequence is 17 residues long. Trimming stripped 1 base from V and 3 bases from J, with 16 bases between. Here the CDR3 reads CASSLVGTAGLYNEQFF. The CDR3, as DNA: TGTGCCAGCAGCTTAGTGGGGACAGCGGGGCTCTACAATGAGCAGTTCTTC.